This T cell receptor beta chain was sequenced during a study of vaccination effects on CD4 cells after COVID-19. Details on this clone: No antigen is known for it.

Broader study findings: After vaccination, at late timepoints, clones induced by infection and by vaccine contracted markedly.

Clones were read by immunoSEQ multiplex PCR, and TCRdb kept only the in-frame ones, dropping some. The sample holds tens of thousands of clones, roughly 66% seen once. The V gene end was trimmed by 7 bases and the J gene end by 3 bases; junction bases not matched to a gene: 10. The CDR3 sequence is 15 residues long. Looked up from germline, CDR1 is MNHEY and CDR2 is SVGAGI. With the ViraFEST assay, the study expanded antigen-specific CD4+ T cells using viral peptide pools, then sequenced them. Scientists isolated CD4+ T cells after a roughly 10-day culture period ended. This individual tested PCR-positive for SARS-CoV-2 infection between March and December 2020. Every well housed around 2.1 million PBMC, which grew in culture alongside about 9 IU/ml IL-2 and 10 ug/ml peptides.

The V and J genes are TRBV6-5 and TRBJ2-7; 9 bases fit TRBD1. The receptor was isolated from a human donor who had a prior SARS-CoV-2 infection. Here the sequenced sample was CD4+ T cells from PBMCs cultured with a peptide pool, taken before COVID-19 vaccination. This CDR3 is CASTRQGENIYEQYF. CDR3 DNA: TGTGCCAGCACTCGACAGGGGGAGAACATCTACGAGCAGTACTTC.